Shown below are 31 T cell receptor beta chains from a single sample sequenced in a study of cytomegalovirus exposure and HLA in healthy donors. Primers included in the PCR were 60 Vbeta and 13 Jbeta primers. The data were produced by immunoSEQ multiplex PCR, yet TCRdb's version contains in-frame clones alone and is incomplete. The repertoire holds around 150,000 clones, with around 75% as singletons. The material sequenced was PBMCs. The receptors were sampled from a man in his forties in good health and CMV-seronegative.

CDR3 residues: CSATTGVEQYF. Here the CDR3 DNA reads TGCAGTGCTACGACAGGGGTCGAGCAGTACTTC. This chain uses TRBV20-1 with TRBJ2-7; 8 bases match TRBD1. V trimming: 4 bases; J trimming: 6 bases; junction bases outside the gene matches: 2. The CDR3 length is 11 residues. Looked up from germline, CDR1 is DFQATT and CDR2 is SNEGSKA (reference sequence).

CDR3 residues: CASSIGTAILYGYTF. In DNA, the CDR3 is TGTGCCAGCAGCATTGGGACAGCCATCCTGTATGGCTACACCTTC. This sequence joins TRBV11-2 and TRBJ1-2, with TRBD1 identical over 7 bases. V gave up 5 bases and J gave up 5 bases; unmatched junction bases: 11. Germline V gene data show CDR1 as SGHAT and CDR2 as FQNNGV. The CDR3 length is 15 residues.

The chain is built from TRBV7-2 and TRBJ1-5; the D is unclear. V lost 2 bases and J lost 4, with 9 bases in between. Germline V gene sequence: CDR1 SGHTA, CDR2 FQGNSA. The CDR3 loop spans 14 amino acids. The CDR3 bases are TGTGCCAGCAGCTTATACAGAGATAATCAGCCCCAGCATTTT. Translating gives CASSLYRDNQPQHF.

The chain uses TRBV9 and TRBJ2-3; tentative D call: TRBD2 (6 bases). The CDR3 sequence is 14 residues long. CDR1 SGDLS and CDR2 YYNGEE come from the germline V gene. Trimming took 3 bases from V and 4 from J, leaving 12 bases between them. CDR3 DNA: TGTGCCAGCAGCGATGGGGGGAAAGCAGATACGCAGTATTTT. Protein: CASSDGGKADTQYF.

The rearrangement links TRBV28 to TRBJ2-1; D gene unclear. Trimming removed 5 bases from V and 2 bases from J, with 10 bases in between. In germline, CDR1 is MDHEN, CDR2 SYDVKM. CDR3 length equals 14 residues. This CDR3 reads CASSRSIAYNEQFF. CDR3 sequence (DNA): TGTGCCAGCAGTCGAAGCATAGCCTACAATGAGCAGTTCTTC.

This clone was seen a few times. The chain couples TRBV7-3 to TRBJ2-7; 8 bases agree with TRBD1. J was trimmed by 3 bases and V by 5 bases; bases with no gene match: 9. CDR1 and CDR2 from the germline V gene are SGHTA and FQGTGA. There are 15 residues in the CDR3. The CDR3 protein is CASSIGQGDFYEQYF. Here the CDR3 DNA reads TGTGCCAGCAGCATTGGACAGGGAGACTTCTACGAGCAGTACTTC. The full variable domain, in which reference TRBV7-3 and TRBJ2-7 provide the parts outside the CDR3, is GAGVSQTPSNKVTEKGKYVELRCDPISGHTALYWYRQSLGQGPEFLIYFQGTGAADDSGLPNDRFFAVRPEGSVSTLKIQRTERGDSAVYLCASSIGQGDFYEQYFGPGTRLTVT.

This chain joins TRBV11-2 and TRBJ2-5, with TRBD2 matching over 8 bases. J gave up 1 base and V 2 bases, and 3 bases lay outside the gene matches. CDR1 and CDR2 (germline): SGHAT, FQNNGV. The CDR3 is made up of 15 amino acids. The CDR3 coding sequence is TGTGCCAGCAGCTTACGACTAGCGTCCCAAGAGACCCAGTACTTC. As protein: CASSLRLASQETQYF.

The V and J genes are TRBV27 and TRBJ2-7, with 8 bases lining up with TRBD2. Per the germline V gene, CDR1 is MNHEY and CDR2 is SMNVEV (reference sequence). The length of the CDR3 is 15 residues. The V segment lost 6 bases and the J segment 1 base; nucleotides outside the gene matches: 8. CDR3 protein: CASSSGLALSYEQYF. In DNA, the CDR3 is TGTGCCAGCAGCAGCGGACTAGCTCTTTCCTACGAGCAGTACTTC.

The chain uses TRBV5-6 and TRBJ2-7; D not certain. The V end was cut by 4 bases, the J end by 3 bases, with 8 bases between. Germline CDR1 is SGHDT and CDR2 is YYEEEE. This CDR3 has 12 residues. CDR3 protein: CASSQSDYEQYF. The CDR3 DNA reads TGTGCCAGCAGCCAGTCTGACTACGAGCAGTACTTC.

This clone was detected only once. This sequence joins TRBV28 and TRBJ2-1; D might be TRBD2 (7 bases). V lost 3 bases to trimming and J lost 6 bases, with 18 bases between them. Germline CDR1 is MDHEN and CDR2 is SYDVKM. The CDR3 contains 16 residues. The CDR3 here is CASSFSAGAIRNEQFF. CDR3 in DNA: TGTGCCAGCAGTTTCTCCGCGGGGGCGATTCGCAATGAGCAGTTCTTC.

This clone has a single count. The chain couples TRBV27 to TRBJ1-5; 9 bases are a match to TRBD1. There are 14 residues in the CDR3. Trimming removed 5 bases from V and 14 bases from J; junction bases left unmatched: 13. CDR1 and CDR2 from the germline V gene are MNHEY and SMNVEV (reference sequence). CDR3 sequence (DNA): TGTGCCAGCAGTGACGGACAGGGGCCGGGTCAGGAGCATTTT. Encoded protein: CASSDGQGPGQEHF.

This clone was seen at least ten times. The chain links TRBV19 to TRBJ2-2; possibly TRBD2 for D (5 bases). Trimming cost V 3 bases and J 4 bases, with 9 bases left between them. The CDR3 sequence is 14 residues long. The germline V gene has CDR1 LNHDA and CDR2 SQIVND (reference sequence). CDR3: CASSIIGSTGELFF. The CDR3 DNA sequence: TGTGCCAGTAGTATTATAGGGAGCACCGGGGAGCTGTTTTTT.

V usage is TRBV15 and J usage is TRBJ2-7; 7 bases match TRBD1. CDR3 length: 15 amino acids. Germline V CDR1 and CDR2: LNHNV, YYDKDF (reference sequence). V shed 2 bases and J 2 bases; nucleotides not matched to a gene: 6. The CDR3 protein is CATSRSGTAPYEQYF. The DNA for the CDR3 is TGTGCCACCAGCAGATCCGGGACAGCGCCCTACGAGCAGTACTTC.

This clone was counted a few times. V and J are TRBV11-3 and TRBJ2-5; 9 nucleotides match TRBD2. The length of the CDR3 is 16 residues. Per germline, CDR1 SGHNT and CDR2 YENEEA. J was trimmed by 2 bases and V by 0 bases; bases with no gene match: 4. CDR3 nucleotides: TGTGCCAGCAGCTTAGAGTCGGCGGGGGGGCAAGAGACCCAGTACTTC. Translating it yields CASSLESAGGQETQYF.

J is TRBJ1-5 and V is TRBV10-3; D remains unclear. V was trimmed by 3 bases and J by 3 bases, leaving 9 bases between them. The CDR3 spans 14 residues. CDR1 and CDR2 from the germline V gene are ENHRY and SYGVKD. The CDR3 region is CAISDRGNNQPQHF. The CDR3 bases are TGTGCCATCAGTGATCGGGGAAACAATCAGCCCCAGCATTTT.

This rearrangement joins TRBV6-1 to TRBJ1-2; 9 nucleotides match TRBD1. Trimming removed 4 bases from V and 7 bases from J; junction bases left unmatched: 7. Germline V gives CDR1 MNHNS, CDR2 SASEGT. This CDR3 contains 14 residues. The CDR3 sequence is CASSGRTGESGYTF. CDR3 bases: TGTGCCAGCAGTGGGAGGACAGGGGAGAGTGGCTACACCTTC.

This clone was observed a single time. DNA for the CDR3: TGTGCCAGCAGTGAAGCGGTCCAGTATAATTCACCCCTCCACTTT. Encoded protein: CASSEAVQYNSPLHF. J is TRBJ1-6 and V is TRBV6-1, with D unresolved. The CDR3 has 15 residues. The V end was cut by 0 bases, the J end by 4 bases, with 7 bases between. Per germline, CDR1 MNHNS and CDR2 SASEGT.

The chain carries TRBV11-2 and TRBJ2-7; D is unresolved. CDR1 SGHAT and CDR2 FQNNGV come from the germline V gene. CDR3 length: 12 amino acids. Between the trimmed V and J ends, which lost 1 base and 3 bases, there was a span of 4 bases. CDR3 DNA sequence: TGTGCCAGCAGCTTAGTAGTCTACGAGCAGTACTTC. Protein product: CASSLVVYEQYF.

The V gene is TRBV6-1, the J gene TRBJ2-7; possibly TRBD2 for D (6 bases). Germline values: CDR1 MNHNS, CDR2 SASEGT. The V gene lost 7 bases and the J gene lost 1 base, with 17 bases spanning the gap. The CDR3 is 15 amino acids. CDR3 protein: CASIIGTSPSYEQYF. The CDR3 DNA reads as TGTGCCAGCATTATCGGGACTTCACCGTCCTACGAGCAGTACTTC.

The gene calls are TRBV6-5 and TRBJ2-3; D might be TRBD2 (7 bases). Germline lookup yields CDR1 MNHEY and CDR2 SVGAGI. V was trimmed by 6 bases and J by 4 bases, leaving 11 bases between them. The length of the CDR3 is 13 residues. CDR3 protein: CASREGGADTQYF. Here the CDR3 DNA reads TGTGCCAGCAGGGAGGGGGGGGCAGATACGCAGTATTTT.

The chain uses TRBV11-3 and TRBJ2-3; D perhaps matches TRBD1 (5 bases). The germline gives CDR1 SGHNT, CDR2 YENEEA. Trimming stripped 5 bases from V and 1 base from J, with 13 bases between. This CDR3 is 15 amino acids long. The CDR3 here is CASSPDDRGTDTQYF. CDR3 coding DNA: TGTGCCAGCAGCCCCGACGACAGAGGCACAGATACGCAGTATTTT.

The J gene is TRBJ1-4, the V gene TRBV2, with TRBD1 identical over 9 bases. V lost 7 bases, J lost 3 bases, and 6 bases stayed unmatched. This CDR3 is built from 15 residues. Germline assignment: CDR1 SNHLY and CDR2 FYNNEI. CDR3 region: CASTPGQGPNEKLFF. CDR3 DNA: TGTGCCAGCACCCCGGGACAGGGACCTAATGAAAAACTGTTTTTT.

V and J are TRBV7-2 and TRBJ2-5, with TRBD2 as a possible D gene (5 bases). The CDR3 extends over 16 amino acids. V was shortened by 5 bases and J by 2 bases, with 18 bases between the two germline ends. In germline, CDR1 is SGHTA, CDR2 FQGNSA. CDR3 nucleotides: TGTGCCAGCAGCCCCATGCGGGTAGCGACACAAGAGACCCAGTACTTC. Encoded protein: CASSPMRVATQETQYF.

This clone has just a few counts. This chain links TRBV6-1 with TRBJ2-4; D remains unclear. Germline V lookup: CDR1 MNHNS, CDR2 SASEGT. Deletions cut 0 bases from V and 2 bases from J, with 8 bases between. The CDR3 runs to 15 residues. The CDR3 is CASSEASGTKNIQYF. DNA for the CDR3: TGTGCCAGCAGTGAAGCATCAGGAACCAAAAACATTCAGTACTTC.

This clone was found a few times. The gene calls are TRBV4-3 and TRBJ1-1; TRBD1 matches 9 bases. The CDR3 extends over 16 amino acids. V shed 0 bases, J shed 5 bases, and the junction held 7 bases outside the gene matches. In germline, CDR1 is LGHNA, CDR2 YSLEER. Here the CDR3 DNA reads TGCGCCAGCAGCCAAGATCCCGACAGGGGGAGGACTGAAGCTTTCTTT. The encoded protein is CASSQDPDRGRTEAFF.

A few counts support this clone. The chain links TRBV11-3 to TRBJ2-1, with 9 bases aligning to TRBD2. Trimming took 5 bases from V and 4 from J; bases not matched to a gene: 6. This CDR3 is built from 15 residues. CDR1 is SGHNT, CDR2 YENEEA, per germline. In DNA, the CDR3 is TGTGCCAGCAGCCCTCGGACTAGCGTATACAATGAGCAGTTCTTC. Its translation is CASSPRTSVYNEQFF.

The gene calls are TRBV30 and TRBJ2-1; 12 nucleotides match TRBD2. Germline CDR1 reads GTSNPN; CDR2 reads SVGIG (reference sequence). There are 18 residues in the CDR3. V lost 0 bases, J lost 4 bases, and 10 bases stayed unmatched. DNA for the CDR3: TGTGCCTGGAGTGTAGTAACTAGCGGGAGGAGAACGTACAATGAGCAGTTCTTC. Residues: CAWSVVTSGRRTYNEQFF.

The rearrangement joins TRBV9 to TRBJ1-1; D is perhaps TRBD1 (6 bases). The CDR3 length is 14 residues. Germline values: CDR1 SGDLS, CDR2 YYNGEE. V shed 0 bases and J shed 1 base, with 7 bases lying between them. The DNA of the CDR3 is TGTGCCAGCAGCGTAGCAGGGGCGAACACTGAAGCTTTCTTT. This translates into CASSVAGANTEAFF.

The genes are TRBV27 and TRBJ1-2; TRBD1 aligns across 9 bases. Trimming at V came to 8 bases and at J to 5 bases, leaving 3 bases not matched to a gene. Germline CDR1 MNHEY, CDR2 SMNVEV (reference sequence). This CDR3 spans 12 amino acids. The CDR3 reads CASRDRVYGYTF. The CDR3 DNA follows: TGTGCCAGCCGGGACAGGGTGTATGGCTACACCTTC.

The V call is TRBV5-1, the J call TRBJ2-5, with TRBD1 matching over 10 bases. The germline V gene encodes CDR1 SGHRS and CDR2 YFSETQ. The CDR3 sequence is 16 residues long. V dropped 4 bases and J dropped 5; count of bases not matched to a gene: 11. The CDR3 nucleotides read TGCGCCAGCAGCCCGAACTCCGGGACAGGGGTGGAGACCCAGTACTTC. Its protein product is CASSPNSGTGVETQYF.

The chain links TRBV30 to TRBJ2-2, with 9 positions matching TRBD2. Germline V gene sequence: CDR1 GTSNPN, CDR2 SVGIG (reference sequence). Losses at the gene ends were 4 bases for V and 7 bases for J; bases not matched to a gene: 4. The CDR3 is made up of 13 amino acids. The CDR3: CAWTSGTGGELFF. CDR3 nucleotide sequence: TGTGCCTGGACTAGCGGGACGGGCGGGGAGCTGTTTTTT.